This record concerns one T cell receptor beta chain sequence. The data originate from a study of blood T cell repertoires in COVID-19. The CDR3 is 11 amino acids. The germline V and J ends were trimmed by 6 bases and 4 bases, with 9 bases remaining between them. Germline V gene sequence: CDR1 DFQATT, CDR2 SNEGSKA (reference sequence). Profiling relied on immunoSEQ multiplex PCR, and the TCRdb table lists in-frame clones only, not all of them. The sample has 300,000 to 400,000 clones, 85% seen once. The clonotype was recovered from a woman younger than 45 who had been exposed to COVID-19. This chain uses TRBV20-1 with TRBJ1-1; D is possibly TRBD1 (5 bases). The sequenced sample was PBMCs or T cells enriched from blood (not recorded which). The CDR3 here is CSAVGGTEAFF. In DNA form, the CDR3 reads TGCAGTGCAGTCGGGGGCACTGAAGCTTTCTTT.